The entry below gives a single T cell receptor (beta chain) sequence along with its context. What it binds is unknown. The germline V gene has CDR1 ENHRY and CDR2 SYGVKD. There are 19 residues in the CDR3. The record originates from a study of monozygotic twins with inflammatory bowel disease. It was roughly 3.5 ug of total RNA that each TCR library used. Per sample, reverse transcription was split into eight reactions. Molecular identifiers with 6-nucleotide sample barcodes were added during cDNA synthesis via template switching. TCRdb reprocessed the 5' RACE reads, with one entry per CDR3 protein and no DNA. Its clone listing holds 350,000 to 400,000 distinct CDR3 sequences. Study-level points and caveats: Healthy co-twins showed greater TCRbeta diversity (inverse Simpson) than IBD patients.

The sequencing sample was made of blood. This sequence originates from a human donor with ulcerative colitis or Crohn's disease, or a healthy co-twin of an affected twin (not recorded which). V is TRBV10-3 and J is TRBJ2-3; TCRdb gives TRBD1 as the D gene, but with no DNA this cannot be confirmed. The CDR3 sequence: CAISAYWSGQGQETNTQYF.